The T cell receptor (beta chain) described here comes from a study of OX40 agonist ivuxolimab in advanced cancers. The wider study: A mean age of around 66 years, range roughly 23 to 85, was recorded, and under 85% were male. Three patients, one with hepatocellular carcinoma and two with cutaneous melanoma, responded partially. Study outcomes and limitations: Some nonresponders likewise displayed low normalized T-cell clonal expansion. Clonal expansion by week 6 occurred in CD4+ and CD8+ blood T cells (at 0.1 to 3.0 mg/kg).

Produced via immunoSEQ multiplex PCR; TCRdb's table is partial and in-frame only. The sample lists 50,000 to 75,000 clones, roughly 92% occurring once. Looked up from germline, CDR1 is SGHVS and CDR2 is FNYEAQ. V lost 1 base, J lost 5 bases, and 12 bases lay in between. The length of the CDR3 is 14 residues. To note about this clone: Its antigen is still unknown.

V and J are TRBV7-6 and TRBJ2-7, with D perhaps matching TRBD1 or TRBD2 (5 bases each). The receptor was isolated from an adult with an advanced solid tumor such as melanoma, head and neck, liver or kidney cancer. Sequences were derived from CD4+ or CD8+ T cells sorted from blood, sampled in a trial of the OX40 agonist ivuxolimab. The CDR3 spells CASSLGWGSDEQYF. The CDR3 nucleotides read TGTGCCAGCAGCTTAGGGTGGGGGAGTGACGAGCAGTACTTC.